This entry describes one T cell receptor beta chain. Participant-reported clinical history was the basis for cohort assignment. V lost 4 bases, J lost 7 bases, and 12 bases lay in between. This CDR3 comprises 12 residues. The V gene's germline CDR1 is SGHNT and CDR2 YYREEE (reference sequence). Libraries were prepared by immunoSEQ multiplex PCR; TCRdb keeps only in-frame clonotypes and omits some of them. This repertoire shows a few hundred thousand clones, roughly 86% found once; its top ten account for 2.9%. This entry comes from a study of blood T cell repertoires in COVID-19. About the research overall: Acute-phase and convalescent COVID-19 samples originated in the United States, Italy and Spain. In each case, the material was cDNA or gDNA derived from T cells, B-cell-depleted T cells, or PBMCs.

The chain employs TRBV5-4 and TRBJ2-7; D is perhaps TRBD2 (5 bases). The source material was PBMCs or T cells enriched from blood (not recorded which). The receptor's source is a woman in her fifties or sixties who had been exposed to COVID-19. The CDR3 DNA reads as TGTGCCAGCAGCGGCCCTCCGGGGGAGCAGTACTTC. It specifies CASSGPPGEQYF.